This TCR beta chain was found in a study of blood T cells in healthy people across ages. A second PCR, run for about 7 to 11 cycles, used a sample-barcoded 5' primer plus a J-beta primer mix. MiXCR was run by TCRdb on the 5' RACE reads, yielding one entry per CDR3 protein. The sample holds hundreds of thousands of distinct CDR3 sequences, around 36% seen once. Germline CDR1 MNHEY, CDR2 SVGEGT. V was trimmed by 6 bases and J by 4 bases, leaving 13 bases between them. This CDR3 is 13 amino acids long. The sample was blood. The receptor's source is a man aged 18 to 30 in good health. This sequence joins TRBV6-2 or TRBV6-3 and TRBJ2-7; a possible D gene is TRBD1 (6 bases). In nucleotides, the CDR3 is TGTGCCAGCAGCAGGGGACACTGGTACGAGCAGTACTTC. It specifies CASSRGHWYEQYF.